The source of this TCR beta chain is a study of blood T cell repertoires in COVID-19. Across the whole study: Spain, Italy and the United States supplied samples that represented acute and convalescent COVID-19. Nucleic acid was either cDNA or gDNA, and it came from T cells, B-cell-depleted T cells, or PBMCs.

V dropped 2 bases and J dropped 4 bases, with 9 bases sitting between them. Germline values: CDR1 SGHTA, CDR2 FQGNSA. The CDR3 sequence is 14 residues long. Per the authors' pipeline: Amplification with reference gene primers provided the estimates of nucleated cell counts. Libraries were prepared by immunoSEQ multiplex PCR; TCRdb keeps only in-frame clonotypes and omits some of them. The V and J calls and the clone size are those of that table, but D and trimming were determined from the DNA. The table shows around 55,000 clones, with 80% to 85% occurring only once. J is TRBJ1-3 and V is TRBV7-2, with D possibly TRBD1 on 6 matching bases. Sequences were obtained from peripheral blood. The clonotype was recovered from a human donor in a cohort sampled during active or convalescent COVID-19. CDR3 DNA: TGTGCCAGCAGCTTACCAGGGGTAGGAAACACCATATATTTT. Translating it yields CASSLPGVGNTIYF.